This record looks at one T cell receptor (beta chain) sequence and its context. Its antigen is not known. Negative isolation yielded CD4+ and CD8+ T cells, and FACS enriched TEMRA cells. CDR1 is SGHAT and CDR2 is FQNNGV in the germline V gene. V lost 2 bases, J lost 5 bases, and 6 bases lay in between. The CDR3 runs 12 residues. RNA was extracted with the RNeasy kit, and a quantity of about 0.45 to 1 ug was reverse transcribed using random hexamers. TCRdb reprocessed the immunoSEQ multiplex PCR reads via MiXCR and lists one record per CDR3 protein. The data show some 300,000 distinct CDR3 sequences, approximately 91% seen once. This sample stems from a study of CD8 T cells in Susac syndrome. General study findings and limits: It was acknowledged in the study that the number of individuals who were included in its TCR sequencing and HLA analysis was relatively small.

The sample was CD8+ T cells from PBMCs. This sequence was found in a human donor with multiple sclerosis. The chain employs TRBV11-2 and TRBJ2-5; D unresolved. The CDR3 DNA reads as TGTGCCAGCAGCTTAATGCGGGAGACCCAGTACTTC. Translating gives CASSLMRETQYF.